The 24 T cell receptor beta chains below all came from one sample that was sequenced in a study of cytomegalovirus exposure and HLA in healthy donors. Use of 60 Vbeta and 13 Jbeta primers characterized the PCR. Method: immunoSEQ multiplex PCR; TCRdb's copy keeps in-frame clones and lacks some. The sample has about 160,000 clones; around 80% are singletons. The material sequenced was PBMCs. These receptors originate from a male donor in good health and CMV-seropositive.

This rearrangement joins TRBV19 to TRBJ1-5; 10 nucleotides line up with TRBD1. The CDR3 runs 18 residues. J gave up 0 bases and V 3 bases, and 8 bases lay outside the gene matches. Germline V gene data show CDR1 as LNHDA and CDR2 as SQIVND (reference sequence). CDR3 residues: CASSMGDRGLYSNQPQHF. The CDR3 coding sequence is TGTGCCAGTAGTATGGGGGACAGGGGACTGTATAGCAATCAGCCCCAGCATTTT.

This clone occurred once. The chain uses TRBV6-5 and TRBJ1-3, with D tentatively TRBD1 (6 bases). Between the trimmed V and J ends, which lost 2 bases and 0 bases, there was a span of 8 bases. Germline CDR1 and CDR2: MNHEY and SVGAGI. The CDR3 is 15 residues long. CDR3 DNA: TGTGCCAGCAGTTACGACAGGCCCTCTGGAAACACCATATATTTT. Its protein product is CASSYDRPSGNTIYF.

This chain joins TRBV5-4 and TRBJ2-5; D perhaps matches TRBD1 (6 bases). The CDR3 is 13 residues long. Trimming pared 4 bases from V and 5 bases from J, leaving 12 bases between. Germline V CDR1 and CDR2: SGHNT, YYREEE (reference sequence). CDR3 DNA: TGTGCCAGCAGCCCCGGGACACAGGAGACCCAGTACTTC. The encoded protein is CASSPGTQETQYF.

V usage is TRBV13 and J usage is TRBJ2-7; D is unclear. Trimming pared 3 bases from V and 3 bases from J, leaving 12 bases between. CDR1 and CDR2 from the germline V gene are PRHDT and FYEKMQ (reference sequence). The CDR3 runs 14 residues. CDR3 in DNA: TGTGCCAGCAGCTTTAACTCGCCAAACTACGAGCAGTACTTC. It codes for CASSFNSPNYEQYF.

V usage is TRBV18 and J usage is TRBJ2-7; possible D gene TRBD2, 6 bases. V was trimmed by 6 bases and J by 6 bases, leaving 15 bases between them. The germline CDR1 and CDR2 sequences are KGHSH and LQKENI. CDR3 length: 13 residues. The CDR3: CASSPRESPEQYF. In DNA, the CDR3 is TGTGCCAGCTCCCCCCGGGAGTCTCCCGAGCAGTACTTC.

This clone has more than one count but fewer than ten. In DNA form, the CDR3 reads TGTGCCAGCTCACCTAAGGAGGGCGCAAAACTGTTTTTT. This codes for CASSPKEGAKLFF. V and J are TRBV18 and TRBJ1-4, with D hard to call. The germline gives CDR1 KGHSH, CDR2 LQKENI. V was clipped by 3 bases and J by 10 bases, with 12 bases between them. The CDR3 is 13 residues long. Full variable domain (outside the CDR3, taken from reference TRBV18 and TRBJ1-4): NAGVMQNPRHLVRRRGQEARLRCSPMKGHSHVYWYRQLPEEGLKFMVYLQKENIIDESGMPKERFSAEFPKEGPSILRIQQVVRGDSAAYFCASSPKEGAKLFFGSGTQLSVL.

This clone was seen just once. This chain uses TRBV5-1 with TRBJ2-3; 10 bases fit TRBD2. The V and J ends lost 1 base and 3 bases, in that order; junction bases with no gene match: 8. Looked up from germline, CDR1 is SGHRS and CDR2 is YFSETQ. This CDR3 has 17 residues. The CDR3 coding sequence is TGCGCCAGCAGCTTGTGGCTAGCGGGAGAATCAACAGATACGCAGTATTTT. Translating it yields CASSLWLAGESTDTQYF.

The chain combines TRBV7-2 with TRBJ2-1; D is unclear. The CDR3 runs 15 residues. Between the trimmed V and J ends, which lost 1 base and 0 bases, there was a span of 7 bases. The germline gives CDR1 SGHTA, CDR2 FQGNSA. The CDR3 region has the DNA TGTGCCAGCAGCTTAGTGGCGGACTCCTACAATGAGCAGTTCTTC. This codes for CASSLVADSYNEQFF.

The rearrangement uses TRBV5-1 and TRBJ2-1, with 14 positions matching TRBD2. Germline V gene sequence: CDR1 SGHRS, CDR2 YFSETQ. The CDR3 consists of 15 residues. Germline trimming cut 4 bases from V and 5 bases from J; bases unmatched to any gene: 2. The CDR3 DNA reads TGCGCCAGCAGCCCGGGACTAGCGGGGGACAATGAGCAGTTCTTC. Protein: CASSPGLAGDNEQFF.

The table lists this clone with a few counts. The chain has TRBV5-8 and TRBJ2-1; 13 bases map to TRBD2. The CDR3 runs to 15 residues. Germline loops: CDR1 SGHTS, CDR2 YDEGEE. V trimming: 4 bases; J trimming: 9 bases; junction bases outside the gene matches: 7. CDR3: CASSQRTSGRREQFF. In DNA, the CDR3 is TGTGCCAGCAGCCAACGGACTAGCGGGAGACGTGAGCAGTTCTTC.

The rearrangement links TRBV25-1 to TRBJ2-7; D not certain. In germline, CDR1 is MGHDK, CDR2 SYGVNS. There are 12 residues in the CDR3. The V end was cut by 6 bases, the J end by 3 bases, with 9 bases between. Here the CDR3 DNA reads TGTGCCAGCAGGGTGACAAACTACGAGCAGTACTTC. Protein: CASRVTNYEQYF.

V usage is TRBV9 and J usage is TRBJ2-1; D is ambiguous. The germline V gene encodes CDR1 SGDLS and CDR2 YYNGEE. The CDR3 runs to 16 residues. V gave up 0 bases and J gave up 3 bases, with 13 bases separating them. DNA for the CDR3: TGTGCCAGCAGCGTAGCTACAATAGCCCTCTACAATGAGCAGTTCTTC. Amino acid sequence: CASSVATIALYNEQFF.

The J gene is TRBJ2-3, the V gene TRBV18, with a tentative D call TRBD2 (5 bases). CDR1 is KGHSH, CDR2 LQKENI, per germline. V was pared by 3 bases and J by 2 bases, with 15 bases between. The CDR3 contains 16 residues. The chain's CDR3 is CASSPSERIPTDTQYF. DNA for the CDR3: TGTGCCAGCTCACCGAGCGAGCGGATACCCACAGATACGCAGTATTTT.

The J gene is TRBJ2-7, the V gene TRBV7-3, with a weak D call TRBD2 (6 bases). The CDR3 runs to 15 residues. Looked up from germline, CDR1 is SGHTA and CDR2 is FQGTGA. Trimming shortened V by 5 bases and J by 6 bases, and 20 bases separated the two germline ends. The CDR3 coding sequence is TGTGCCAGCAGCCCAACTTTCGGGGGAAGGAGCGAGCAGTACTTC. Translation gives CASSPTFGGRSEQYF.

The chain recombines TRBV11-2 with TRBJ2-1; the match to TRBD2 covers 11 bases. There are 16 residues in the CDR3. The germline gives CDR1 SGHAT, CDR2 FQNNGV. The V segment lost 5 bases and the J segment 0 bases; nucleotides outside the gene matches: 3. CDR3 sequence: CASSPTSGSSYNEQFF. CDR3 DNA: TGTGCCAGCAGCCCCACTAGCGGGAGCTCCTACAATGAGCAGTTCTTC.

The chain joins TRBV9 to TRBJ1-2; the D is unclear. The CDR3 totals 13 residues. V was cut by 4 bases and J by 4 bases, with 11 bases left in between. Germline assignment: CDR1 SGDLS and CDR2 YYNGEE. The CDR3 sequence is CASSPRGAYGYTF. CDR3 nucleotide sequence: TGTGCCAGCAGCCCTCGTGGAGCCTATGGCTACACCTTC.

This rearrangement joins TRBV15 to TRBJ2-3; 9 bases agree with TRBD2. The V gene's germline CDR1 is LNHNV and CDR2 YYDKDF (reference sequence). Germline trimming cut 8 bases from V and 0 bases from J; bases unmatched to any gene: 3. The CDR3 length is 14 residues. Written as DNA, the CDR3 is TGTGCCACCCGAAGCGGGAGGAGCACAGATACGCAGTATTTT. This codes for CATRSGRSTDTQYF.

The chain links TRBV27 to TRBJ1-2; D call uncertain. The CDR3 totals 14 residues. Looked up from germline, CDR1 is MNHEY and CDR2 is SMNVEV (reference sequence). The ends were cut back, 3 bases at V and 0 bases at J, with 8 bases in the middle. The CDR3 spells CASSFTAANYGYTF. The CDR3 nucleotides are TGTGCCAGCAGTTTTACAGCCGCTAACTATGGCTACACCTTC.

This chain links TRBV12-5 with TRBJ2-7; TRBD2 is a possible D gene (5 bases). CDR3 length: 15 amino acids. V was shortened by 7 bases and J by 3 bases, with 19 bases between the two germline ends. CDR1 and CDR2 (germline): LGHNT, FRNRAP. CDR3 sequence: CASATRLWENYEQYF. CDR3 bases: TGTGCTAGTGCCACCCGACTATGGGAGAACTACGAGCAGTACTTC. The full variable domain, its missing parts supplied by reference TRBV12-5 and TRBJ2-7, is DARVTQTPRHKVTEMGQEVTMRCQPILGHNTVFWYRQTMMQGLELLAYFRNRAPLDDSGMPKDRFSAEMPDATLATLKIQPSEPRDSAVYFCASATRLWENYEQYFGPGTRLTVT.

A single count supports this clone. The chain recombines TRBV19 with TRBJ2-7, with 7 bases lining up with TRBD2. V was pared by 3 bases and J by 0 bases, with 8 bases of the junction left unmatched. CDR1 LNHDA and CDR2 SQIVND come from the germline V gene (reference sequence). This CDR3 comprises 16 residues. This chain's CDR3 is CASSIHPSGASYEQYF. In DNA, the CDR3 is TGTGCCAGTAGTATTCATCCCAGCGGGGCCTCCTACGAGCAGTACTTC.

V and J are TRBV27 and TRBJ2-7; no firm D call. V shed 2 bases and J shed 2 bases, with 7 bases lying between them. Per the germline V gene, CDR1 is MNHEY and CDR2 is SMNVEV (reference sequence). The CDR3 has 13 residues. This CDR3 reads CASSLAGTYEQYF. The DNA for the CDR3 is TGTGCCAGCAGTTTAGCAGGAACCTACGAGCAGTACTTC.

The chain joins TRBV2 to TRBJ1-5; D unclear. This CDR3 is built from 15 residues. CDR1 is SNHLY, CDR2 FYNNEI, per germline. V lost 2 bases, J lost 3 bases, and 11 bases lay in between. CDR3 nucleotide sequence: TGTGCCAGCAGTGAACTACAGATTCCCAATCAGCCCCAGCATTTT. It specifies CASSELQIPNQPQHF. The full variable domain, with the rest looked up from reference TRBV2 and TRBJ1-5, is EPEVTQTPSHQVTQMGQEVILRCVPISNHLYFYWYRQILGQKVEFLVSFYNNEISEKSEIFDDQFSVERPDGSNFTLKIRSTKLEDSAMYFCASSELQIPNQPQHFGDGTRLSIL.

DNA for the CDR3: TGCGCCAGCAGCTTGCGTCAGGGTCAATACGAGCAGTACTTC. Its translation: CASSLRQGQYEQYF. The chain joins TRBV5-1 to TRBJ2-5; possibly TRBD1 for D (5 bases). With the DNA end fitting TRBJ2-7 better, the J assignment may be wrong. Germline V gene sequence: CDR1 SGHRS, CDR2 YFSETQ. The CDR3 totals 14 residues.

The J gene is TRBJ2-7, the V gene TRBV19; no firm D call. The ends were cut back, 1 base at V and 1 base at J, with 11 bases in the middle. Looked up from germline, CDR1 is LNHDA and CDR2 is SQIVND (reference sequence). This CDR3 region has 15 residues. The CDR3 protein is CASSIGAESSYEQYF. Written as DNA, the CDR3 is TGTGCCAGTAGTATAGGGGCAGAATCGTCCTACGAGCAGTACTTC.